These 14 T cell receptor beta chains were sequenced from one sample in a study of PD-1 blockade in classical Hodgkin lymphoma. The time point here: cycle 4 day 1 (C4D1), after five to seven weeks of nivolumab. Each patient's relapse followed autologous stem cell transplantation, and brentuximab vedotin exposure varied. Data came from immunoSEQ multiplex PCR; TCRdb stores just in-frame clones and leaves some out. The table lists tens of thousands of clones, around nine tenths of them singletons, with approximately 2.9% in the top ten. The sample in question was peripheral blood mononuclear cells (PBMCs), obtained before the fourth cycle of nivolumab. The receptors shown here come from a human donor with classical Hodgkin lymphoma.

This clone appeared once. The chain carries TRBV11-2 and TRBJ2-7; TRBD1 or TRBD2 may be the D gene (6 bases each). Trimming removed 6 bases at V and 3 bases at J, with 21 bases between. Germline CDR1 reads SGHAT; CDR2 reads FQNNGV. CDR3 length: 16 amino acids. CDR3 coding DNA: TGTGCCAGCAGATCCAATATAGGGGGGCACCGCTACGAGCAGTACTTC. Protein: CASRSNIGGHRYEQYF. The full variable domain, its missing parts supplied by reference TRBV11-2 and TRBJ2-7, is EAGVAQSPRYKIIEKRQSVAFWCNPISGHATLYWYQQILGQGPKLLIQFQNNGVVDDSQLPKDRFSAERLKGVDSTLKIQPAKLEDSAVYLCASRSNIGGHRYEQYFGPGTRLTVT.

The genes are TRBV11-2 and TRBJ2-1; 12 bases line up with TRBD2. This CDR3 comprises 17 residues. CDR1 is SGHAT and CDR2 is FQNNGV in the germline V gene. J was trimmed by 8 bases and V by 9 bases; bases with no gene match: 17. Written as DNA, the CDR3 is TGTGCCAGTTCCCTATGGCCCCTAGCGGGGGGGCTTGATGAGCAGTTCTTC. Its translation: CASSLWPLAGGLDEQFF.

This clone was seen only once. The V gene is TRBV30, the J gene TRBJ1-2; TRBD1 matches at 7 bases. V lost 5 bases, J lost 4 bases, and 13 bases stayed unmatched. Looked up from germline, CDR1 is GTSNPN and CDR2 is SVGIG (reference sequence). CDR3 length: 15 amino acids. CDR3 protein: CAWGGRTGLAYGYTF. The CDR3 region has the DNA TGTGCCTGGGGGGGAAGGACAGGCTTGGCCTATGGCTACACCTTC.

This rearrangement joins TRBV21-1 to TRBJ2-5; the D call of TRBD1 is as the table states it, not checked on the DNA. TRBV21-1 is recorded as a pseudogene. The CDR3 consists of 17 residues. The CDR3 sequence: CASSTGFEQGRQETQYF. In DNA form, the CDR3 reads TGTGCCAGCAGCACGGGGTTCGAACAGGGGCGACAAGAGACCCAGTACTTC.

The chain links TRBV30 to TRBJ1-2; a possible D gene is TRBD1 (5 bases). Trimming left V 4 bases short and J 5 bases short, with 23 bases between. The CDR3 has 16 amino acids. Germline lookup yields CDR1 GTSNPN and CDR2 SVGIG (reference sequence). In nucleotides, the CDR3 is TGTGCCTGGATGTTAATGGGGGACTCACGCCCATATGGCTACACCTTC. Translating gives CAWMLMGDSRPYGYTF.

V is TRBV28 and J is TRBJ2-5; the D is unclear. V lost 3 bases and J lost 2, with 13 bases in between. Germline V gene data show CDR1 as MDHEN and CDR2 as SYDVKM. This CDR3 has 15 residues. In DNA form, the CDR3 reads TGTGCCAGCAGTTTCTCCTGGAGTTTTCAAGAGACCCAGTACTTC. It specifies CASSFSWSFQETQYF.

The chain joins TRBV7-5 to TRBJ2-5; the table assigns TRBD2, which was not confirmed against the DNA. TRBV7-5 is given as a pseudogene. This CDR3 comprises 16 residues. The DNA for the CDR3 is TGTGCCAGAAGCTATTTTGTGCGGGAGGTCCAAGAGACCCAGTACTTC. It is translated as CARSYFVREVQETQYF.

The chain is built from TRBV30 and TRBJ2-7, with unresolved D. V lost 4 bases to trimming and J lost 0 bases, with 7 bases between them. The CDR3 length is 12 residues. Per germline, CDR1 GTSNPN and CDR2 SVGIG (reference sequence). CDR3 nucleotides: TGTGCCTGGAATGCGGTCTCCTACGAGCAGTACTTC. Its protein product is CAWNAVSYEQYF.

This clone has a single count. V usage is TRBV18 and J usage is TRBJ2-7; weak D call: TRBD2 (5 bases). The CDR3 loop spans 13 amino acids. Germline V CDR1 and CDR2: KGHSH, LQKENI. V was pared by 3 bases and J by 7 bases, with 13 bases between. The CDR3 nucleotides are TGTGCCAGCTCACCCGGACTGCTCCGTGAGCAGTACTTC. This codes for CASSPGLLREQYF.

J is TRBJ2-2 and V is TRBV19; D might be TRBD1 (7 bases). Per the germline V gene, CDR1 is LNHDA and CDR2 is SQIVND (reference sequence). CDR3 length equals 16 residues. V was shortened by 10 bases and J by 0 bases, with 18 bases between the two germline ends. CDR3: CATDPTRGANTGELFF. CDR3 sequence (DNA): TGTGCCACTGATCCTACCAGGGGGGCGAACACCGGGGAGCTGTTTTTT.

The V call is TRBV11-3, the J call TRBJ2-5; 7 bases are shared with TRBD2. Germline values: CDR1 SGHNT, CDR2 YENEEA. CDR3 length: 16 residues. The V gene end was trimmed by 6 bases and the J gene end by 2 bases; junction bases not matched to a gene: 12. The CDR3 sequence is CASRYAGRDRQETQYF. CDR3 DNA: TGTGCCAGCAGATACGCGGGGAGGGACCGGCAAGAGACCCAGTACTTC.

The CDR3, as DNA: TGCAGTGCTCAGGACGCCTACGAGCAGTACTTC. Translation: CSAQDAYEQYF. V is TRBV20-1 and J is TRBJ2-7; no clear D. Germline loops: CDR1 DFQATT, CDR2 SNEGSKA (reference sequence). Trimming took 5 bases from V and 2 from J, leaving 7 bases between them. This CDR3 contains 11 residues.

In DNA, the CDR3 is TGTGCCAGCAGTGGTGAGACAGGGTATTCACCCCTCCACTTT. This gives the protein CASSGETGYSPLHF. The rearrangement links TRBV6-1 to TRBJ1-6, with 7 bases identical to TRBD1. The germline V gene encodes CDR1 MNHNS and CDR2 SASEGT. Trimming cost V 4 bases and J 8 bases; bases outside gene matches: 5. This CDR3 comprises 14 residues.

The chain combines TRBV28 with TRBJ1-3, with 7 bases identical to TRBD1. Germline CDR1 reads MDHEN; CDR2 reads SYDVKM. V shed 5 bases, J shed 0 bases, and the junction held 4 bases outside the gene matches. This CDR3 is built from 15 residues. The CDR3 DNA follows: TGTGCCAGCAGTGCAGGGGGGCACTCTGGAAACACCATATATTTT. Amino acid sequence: CASSAGGHSGNTIYF.